These 14 T cell receptor beta chains originate from one sample sequenced in a study of CXCR3-negative and CXCR3-positive naive CD8 T cells. Study-level findings and limits: Hydrophobicity was higher for TRB CDR3s found in CXCR3-positive naive cells than in CXCR3-negative naive cells.

Their specific antigens are unknown. Preparation of TRB cDNA libraries relied on 5' RACE carrying UMI labels. TCRdb derives one entry per CDR3 protein from the 5' RACE reads, leaving out DNA. Its table lists more than 70,000 distinct CDR3 sequences. Sequencing was carried out using naive CXCR3+ CD8+ T cells from blood. The subset denotes: CD45RO-CCR7+CD27+CD95- naive CD8+ T cells expressing CXCR3 (TNR3+). All receptors derive from a human donor in good health. Some clones in this sample may be carry-over from other donors' samples.

This chain uses TRBV12-3 or TRBV12-4 with TRBJ1-1. The CDR3 runs 11 residues. The CDR3 here is CASSFSTEAFF.

This chain links TRBV7-3 with TRBJ2-5; TCRdb calls TRBD2, which cannot be checked without DNA. From germline, CDR1 is SGHTA and CDR2 FQGTGA. CDR3 size: 14 residues. CDR3 amino acids: CASSLGGEWETQYF.

This CDR3 is CASRFLTGDEQYF. The gene calls are TRBV5-1 and TRBJ2-7; TCRdb proposes TRBD1, but this gene call is untestable without DNA. Germline V gene data show CDR1 as SGHRS and CDR2 as YFSETQ. The CDR3 runs 13 residues.

V is TRBV28 and J is TRBJ2-7. This CDR3 is 14 amino acids long. Germline V gene data show CDR1 as MDHEN and CDR2 as SYDVKM. This CDR3 reads CASSSWKDYYEQYF.

The chain's CDR3 is CASSLSMGYEQYF. The chain recombines TRBV27 with TRBJ2-7. The CDR3 loop spans 13 amino acids. Germline lookup yields CDR1 MNHEY and CDR2 SMNVEV (reference sequence).

The chain couples TRBV7-6 to TRBJ1-6. Germline assignment: CDR1 SGHVS and CDR2 FNYEAQ. The CDR3 is 14 amino acids. The chain's CDR3 is CASSLNDHTSPLHF.

The chain recombines TRBV12-3 or TRBV12-4 with TRBJ2-5; checking the TCRdb D call of TRBD1 is not possible without DNA. CDR3 length: 12 amino acids. CDR3 loop: CASSPGEETQYF.

This sequence joins TRBV28 and TRBJ2-1; TCRdb designates TRBD1, a call that cannot be tested without DNA. The CDR3 consists of 13 residues. Looked up from germline, CDR1 is MDHEN and CDR2 is SYDVKM. CDR3 in amino acids: CASSGTDYNEQFF.

The chain recombines TRBV28 with TRBJ1-2; TCRdb's D gene call, TRBD1, goes unchecked for lack of DNA. CDR1 is MDHEN and CDR2 is SYDVKM in the germline V gene. The CDR3 is 13 amino acids. This CDR3 is CASTPGPNYGYTF.

The chain links TRBV28 to TRBJ2-5; TCRdb selects TRBD2, and the lack of DNA leaves this call unchecked. Germline CDR1 and CDR2: MDHEN and SYDVKM. The CDR3 runs 18 residues. The CDR3 sequence is CASSPRWTSGKEFETQYF.

The V call is TRBV20-1, the J call TRBJ2-7. The CDR3 length is 13 residues. Germline values: CDR1 DFQATT, CDR2 SNEGSKA (reference sequence). CDR3 region: CSARGWGSYEQYF.

This chain's CDR3 is CSVELGDTGELFF. The chain recombines TRBV29-1 with TRBJ2-2; the TCRdb D gene call, TRBD1, has no DNA to confirm it. The germline V gene encodes CDR1 SQVTM and CDR2 ANQGSEA. CDR3 size: 13 residues.

The rearrangement links TRBV7-6 to TRBJ2-5; as DNA is missing, the TRBD1 call by TCRdb cannot be tested. There are 16 residues in the CDR3. Germline V gene sequence: CDR1 SGHVS, CDR2 FNYEAQ. The CDR3 loop reads CASSLARTGVEETQYF. The variable domain in full, with the rest retrieved from reference TRBV7-6 and TRBJ2-5, is GAGVSQSPRYKVTKRGQDVALRCDPISGHVSLYWYRQALGQGPEFLTYFNYEAQQDKSGLPNDRFSAERPEGSISTLTIQRTEQRDSAMYRCASSLARTGVEETQYFGPGTRLLVL.

The chain links TRBV29-1 to TRBJ2-7; without DNA, the TCRdb call of TRBD1 cannot be checked. The CDR3 totals 16 residues. CDR1 SQVTM and CDR2 ANQGSEA come from the germline V gene. The CDR3 protein is CSVEEPRTGGRYEQYF.